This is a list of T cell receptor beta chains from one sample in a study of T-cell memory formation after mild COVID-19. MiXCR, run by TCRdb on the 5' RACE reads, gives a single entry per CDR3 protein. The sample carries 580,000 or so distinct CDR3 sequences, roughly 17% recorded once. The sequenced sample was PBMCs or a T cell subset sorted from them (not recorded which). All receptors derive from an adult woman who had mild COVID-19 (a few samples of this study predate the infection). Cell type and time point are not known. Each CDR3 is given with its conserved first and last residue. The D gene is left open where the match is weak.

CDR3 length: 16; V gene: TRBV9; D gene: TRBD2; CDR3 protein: CASSVDGGLATGELFF
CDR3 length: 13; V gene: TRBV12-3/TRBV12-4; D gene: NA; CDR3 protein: CASSLRQNTEAFF
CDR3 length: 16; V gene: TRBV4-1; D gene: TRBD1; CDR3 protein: CASSQEGQGGPYEQYF
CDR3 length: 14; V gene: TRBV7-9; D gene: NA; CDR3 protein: CASSLGVERNEQFF
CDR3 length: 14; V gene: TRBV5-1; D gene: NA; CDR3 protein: CASSWATGTYEQYF
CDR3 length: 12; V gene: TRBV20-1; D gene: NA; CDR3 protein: CSARKGPHEQYF
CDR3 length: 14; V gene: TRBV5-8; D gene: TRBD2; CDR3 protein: CASVAGGLLDEQFF
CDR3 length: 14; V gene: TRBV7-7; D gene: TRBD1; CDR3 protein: CASSHGQGRYEQYF
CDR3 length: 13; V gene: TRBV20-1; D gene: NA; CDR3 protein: CSARDLRTAEAFF
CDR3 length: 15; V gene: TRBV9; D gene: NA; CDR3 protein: CASSVVPEGTYEQYF
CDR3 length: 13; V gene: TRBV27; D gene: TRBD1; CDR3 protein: CASRRTGFYEQYF
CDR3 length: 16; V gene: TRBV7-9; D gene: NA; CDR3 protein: CASSHEGLGANYGYTF
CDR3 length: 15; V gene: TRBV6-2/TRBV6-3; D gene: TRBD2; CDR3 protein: CASRLGGRVGDTQYF
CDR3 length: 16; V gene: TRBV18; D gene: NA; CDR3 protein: CASSPQTSTGPLEEFF
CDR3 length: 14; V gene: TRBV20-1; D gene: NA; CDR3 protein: CSAMEGTMNTEAFF
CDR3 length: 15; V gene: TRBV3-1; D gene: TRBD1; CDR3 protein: CASSQGTGGRETQYF
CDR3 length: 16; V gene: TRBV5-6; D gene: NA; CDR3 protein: CASSSDWGITNYGYTF
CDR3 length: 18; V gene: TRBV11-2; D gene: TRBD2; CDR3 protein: CASSLDRWGLAGGETQYF
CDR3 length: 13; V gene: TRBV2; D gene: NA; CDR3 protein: CASSKSENYGYTF
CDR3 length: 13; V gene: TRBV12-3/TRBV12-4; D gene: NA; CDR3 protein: CASGYREGEKLFF
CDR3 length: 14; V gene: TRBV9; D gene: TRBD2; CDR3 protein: CASSVGTSGREQYF
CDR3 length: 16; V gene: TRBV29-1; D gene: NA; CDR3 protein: CSVGEAGVQTNYGYTF
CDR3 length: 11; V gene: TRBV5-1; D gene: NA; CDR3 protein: CASREEGEAFF
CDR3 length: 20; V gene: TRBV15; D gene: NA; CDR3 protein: CATSRDKRQRGIRNTGELFF
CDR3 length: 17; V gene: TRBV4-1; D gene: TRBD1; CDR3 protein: CASSQAPGQGGSNEQFF
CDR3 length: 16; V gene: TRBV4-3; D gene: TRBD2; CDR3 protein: CASTPGGDFPYNEQFF
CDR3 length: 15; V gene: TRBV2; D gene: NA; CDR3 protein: CASSPRGFGNQPQHF
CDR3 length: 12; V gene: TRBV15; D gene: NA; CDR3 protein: CATSRTGSREFF
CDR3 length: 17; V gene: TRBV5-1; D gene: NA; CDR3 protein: CASSRNRDSSNTGELFF
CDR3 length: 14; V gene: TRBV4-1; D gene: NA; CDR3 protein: CASSQLGRTGELFF
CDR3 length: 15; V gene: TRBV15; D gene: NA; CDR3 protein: CATSPWGQLQETQYF
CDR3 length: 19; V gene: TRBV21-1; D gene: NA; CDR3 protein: CASSPSKRGTFRTNEKLFF
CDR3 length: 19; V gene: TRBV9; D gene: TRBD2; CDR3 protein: CASSRTLNRGDLRTDTQYF
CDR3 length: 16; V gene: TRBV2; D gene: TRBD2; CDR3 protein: CASSEGLAGGPGTQYF
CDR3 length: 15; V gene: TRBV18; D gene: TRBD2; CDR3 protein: CASSPYAGGGTEQYF
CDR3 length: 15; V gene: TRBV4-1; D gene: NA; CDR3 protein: CASSPRGTGNTEAFF
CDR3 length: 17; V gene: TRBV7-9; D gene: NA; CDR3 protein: CASSLGVYGHGTDTQYF
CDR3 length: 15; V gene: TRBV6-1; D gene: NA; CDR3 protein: CASSEWGLGNYEQYF
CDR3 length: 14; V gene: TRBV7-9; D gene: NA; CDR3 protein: CASSLLTINYGYTF
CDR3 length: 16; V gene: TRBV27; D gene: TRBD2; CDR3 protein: CASSSHASGKSSEQYF
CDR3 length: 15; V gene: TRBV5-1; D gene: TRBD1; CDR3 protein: CASSSTGGRYNEQFF
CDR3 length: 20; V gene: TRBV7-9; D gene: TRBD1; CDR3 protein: CASSLFPLSRTGGGADTQYF
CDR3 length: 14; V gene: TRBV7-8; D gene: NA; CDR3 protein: CASSPDMITGELFF
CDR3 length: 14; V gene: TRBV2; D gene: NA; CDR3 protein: CASSEYQGSTEAFF
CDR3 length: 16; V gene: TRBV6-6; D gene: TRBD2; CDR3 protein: CASSLFPGLVSGTQYF
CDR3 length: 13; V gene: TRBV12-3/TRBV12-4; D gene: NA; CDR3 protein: CASSLGIEETQYF
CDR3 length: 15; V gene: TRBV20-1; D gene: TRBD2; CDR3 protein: CSALTSGGYSDTQYF
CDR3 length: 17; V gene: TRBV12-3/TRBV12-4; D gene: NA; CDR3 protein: CASRPPGGHPMNTEAFF
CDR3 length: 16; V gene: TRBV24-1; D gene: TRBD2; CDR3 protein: CATSRTSGSAPETQYF
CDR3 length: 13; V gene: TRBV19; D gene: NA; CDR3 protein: CASSTEFSQGQYF
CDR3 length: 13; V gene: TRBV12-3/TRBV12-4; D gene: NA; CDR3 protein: CASGGLSSYEQYF
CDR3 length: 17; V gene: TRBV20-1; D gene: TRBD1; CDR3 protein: CSALSQGADPSTDTQYF
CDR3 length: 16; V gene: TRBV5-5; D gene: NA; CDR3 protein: CASRPQAVQPNTEAFF
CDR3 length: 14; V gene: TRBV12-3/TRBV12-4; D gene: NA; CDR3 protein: CASSYGVSGNTIYF
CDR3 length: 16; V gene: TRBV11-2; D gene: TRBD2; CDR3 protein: CASSLGWGLEGHEQFF
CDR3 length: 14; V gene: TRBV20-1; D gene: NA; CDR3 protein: CSARERTVYTEAFF
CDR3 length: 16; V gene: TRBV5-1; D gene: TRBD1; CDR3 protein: CASSGGQGPLSDEQFF